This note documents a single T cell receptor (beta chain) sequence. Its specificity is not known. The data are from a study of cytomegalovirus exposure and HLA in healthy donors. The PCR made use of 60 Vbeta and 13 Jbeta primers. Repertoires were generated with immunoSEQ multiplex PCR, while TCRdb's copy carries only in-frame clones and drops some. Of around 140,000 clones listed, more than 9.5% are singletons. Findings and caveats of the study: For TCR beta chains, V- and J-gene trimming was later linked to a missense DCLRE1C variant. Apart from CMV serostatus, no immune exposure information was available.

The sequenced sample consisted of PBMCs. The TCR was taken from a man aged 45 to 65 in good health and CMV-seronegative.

The CDR3: CASSQGAGGSYEQYF. For the CDR3, the DNA is TGTGCCAGCAGCCAAGGGGCCGGAGGCTCCTACGAGCAGTACTTC. The rearrangement links TRBV14 to TRBJ2-7; TRBD2 might be the D (5 bases). The V gene's germline CDR1 is SGHDN and CDR2 FVKESK. The CDR3 is 15 amino acids. V was clipped by 1 base and J by 0 bases, with 10 bases between them.